This TCR beta chain was captured by sequencing in a study of T-cell memory formation after mild COVID-19 (dated by TCRdb to the early 2020s). About the investigation overall: TCR sequence clusters from the two donors were found to be largely donor specific. In a couple of donors, T-cell clones that expanded and contracted after mild COVID-19 were followed by sequencing TCRalpha and TCRbeta repertoires longitudinally. Two young, previously healthy adult volunteers, one female and one male, were included in the cohort. The investigation overall reported the following: The detection of some responding clones in pre-infection memory suggests that pre-existing cross-reactive memory T cells joined the SARS-CoV-2 response. Contracting CD4+ clones appeared mostly in the CM and EM memory subsets, whereas CD8+ clones were enriched in EMRA. Clones that contracted from day 15 to 85 showed balanced CD4/CD8 phenotypes, whereas a second wave of clones that expanded from day 15 to 37 leaned towards CD4+. SARS-CoV-2 specificity of the second-wave clones peaking on day 37 was not confirmed. Only two mild cases were covered in the study, and larger cohorts including severe cases with pre-infection samples were considered necessary.

TCRdb names Illumina NovaSeq 6000 as the instrument used. Using 5'RACE with constant-segment primers, TCRalpha and TCRbeta cDNA libraries were constructed, with sample barcodes and unique molecular identifiers added in the process. Trizol reagent was used to extract RNA from every sample. Amplification of the libraries took two PCR steps, and the second step added a second sample barcode plus Illumina TruSeq adapters. Sequencing of libraries was performed on an Illumina NovaSeq with 2 x 150 bp paired-end reads. The authors processed their data as follows. With migec v1.2.7, reads were demultiplexed and then collapsed into UMI-guided consensus sequences. Using mixcr v2.1.11, the UMI consensuses were aligned to TRA and TRB V and J templates and assembled into clonotypes. Clonotypes were classified as expanded or contracted when called significant by both edgeR and NoisET, with noise models trained on biological replicates. For edgeR calls, a false discovery rate-adjusted p below 0.01 and a log2 fold-change threshold of 1 were applied. As an exploratory analysis of dynamics, max-normalized trajectories of the 1000 most abundant clonotypes were examined with PCA combined with hierarchical clustering. Separately sequenced CD4+ and CD8+ repertoires were used to assign the CD4 or CD8 phenotype of responding clones. TCRdb's own reprocessing of the public reads used fastp at Q25 and MiXCR and kept productive beta chains. When rows share a CDR3 protein, they turn into one entry using the most common DNA and genes. The V and J calls, along with clone size, are taken from TCRdb and not from the paper's own processing. The sample data list around 320,000 distinct CDR3 sequences, and roughly an eighth of these were observed just once. The ten biggest clones cover roughly a fifth of the sample.

PBMCs were isolated by Ficoll-Paque density gradient centrifugation. The CDR3 contains 13 residues, cysteine and phenylalanine counted. Kept here is only the CDR3 DNA, which spans 39 bases and is read in frame from base 1. CDR1 and CDR2 (DFQATT, SNEGSKA) derive from the germline V gene (reference sequence). Trimming removed 6 bases from V and 3 bases from J, leaving 14 bases between the germline ends. Note on this clonotype: Its recognized antigen is unknown. Base qualities are not recorded, but no much larger clone differs from it by a single base.

The origin of this receptor is a man between 18 and 29 years old who had mild COVID-19 (a few samples of this study predate the infection). The sample titles of this study are shuffled in the database, so cell type and time point are left out; the donor was told from shared clones. Recombination linked TRBV20-1 to TRBJ1-2; a confident D gene designation cannot be given. Sequenced sample: PBMCs or a T cell subset sorted from them (not recorded which). The CDR3 region has the sequence CSANFGLDYGYTF. DNA sequence: TGCAGTGCCAACTTCGGGCTCGACTATGGCTACACCTTC.